Below, 4 T cell receptor beta chains from the same sample are listed, as sequenced in a study of CD8 T cells in Susac syndrome. RNA was extracted with the RNeasy kit, and a quantity of roughly 0.45 to 1 ug was reverse transcribed using random hexamers. MiXCR, run by TCRdb on the immunoSEQ multiplex PCR reads, gives a single entry per CDR3 protein. The table records a few hundred thousand distinct CDR3 sequences, around 92% of them present only once. The material sequenced was CD4+ T cells from PBMCs. These receptors came from a human donor with multiple sclerosis.

This clonotype occurred once. The chain links TRBV20-1 to TRBJ2-7; 8 bases align to TRBD2. V lost 6 bases and J lost 5; bases outside the gene matches: 12. There are 14 residues in the CDR3. Germline CDR1 DFQATT, CDR2 SNEGSKA (reference sequence). CDR3 in DNA: TGCAGTGCGCGGCGGGGGGCCACATCCGACGAGCAGTACTTC. This sequence encodes CSARRGATSDEQYF.

The chain combines TRBV5-1 with TRBJ2-7, with unresolved D. The CDR3 consists of 15 residues. With 4 bases removed from V and 3 bases from J, the gap between germline ends came to 17 bases. The germline gives CDR1 SGHRS, CDR2 YFSETQ. The CDR3 sequence: CASSPGEREHYEQYF. The CDR3 DNA sequence: TGCGCCAGCAGCCCGGGTGAGCGAGAGCACTACGAGCAGTACTTC.

This clonotype was detected a few times. The V call is TRBV29-1, the J call TRBJ2-7, with D tentatively TRBD1 or TRBD2 (5 bases each). V lost 2 bases and J lost 7, with 15 bases in between. Germline CDR1 reads SQVTM; CDR2 reads ANQGSEA. The CDR3 has 13 residues. DNA for the CDR3: TGCAGCGTTGAATGGTTATCAGAGGGGGAGCAGTACTTC. It codes for CSVEWLSEGEQYF.

The chain combines TRBV6-5 with TRBJ1-1, with TRBD1 matching over 8 bases. Trimming at V came to 4 bases and at J to 6 bases, leaving 7 bases not matched to a gene. The CDR3 sequence is 14 residues long. Germline CDR1 reads MNHEY; CDR2 reads SVGAGI. CDR3 loop: CASSLVDRGAEAFF. The CDR3 DNA is TGTGCCAGCAGTTTAGTCGACAGGGGAGCTGAAGCTTTCTTT.